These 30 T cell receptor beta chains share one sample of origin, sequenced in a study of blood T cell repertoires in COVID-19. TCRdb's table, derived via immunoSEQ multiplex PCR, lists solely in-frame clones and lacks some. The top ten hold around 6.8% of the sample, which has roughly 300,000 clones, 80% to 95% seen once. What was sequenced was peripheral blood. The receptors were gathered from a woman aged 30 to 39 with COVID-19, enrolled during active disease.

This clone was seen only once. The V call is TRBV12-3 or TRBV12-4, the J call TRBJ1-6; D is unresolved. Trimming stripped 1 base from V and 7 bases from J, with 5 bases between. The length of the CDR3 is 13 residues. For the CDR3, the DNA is TGTGCCAGCAGTTTAGGCGGAAATTCACCCCTCCACTTT. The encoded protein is CASSLGGNSPLHF.

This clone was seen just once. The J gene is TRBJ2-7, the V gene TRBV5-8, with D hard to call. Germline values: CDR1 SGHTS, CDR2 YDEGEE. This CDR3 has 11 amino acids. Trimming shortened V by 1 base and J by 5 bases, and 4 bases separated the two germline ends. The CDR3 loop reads CASSLPDEQYF. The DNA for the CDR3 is TGTGCCAGCAGCTTGCCCGACGAGCAGTACTTC.

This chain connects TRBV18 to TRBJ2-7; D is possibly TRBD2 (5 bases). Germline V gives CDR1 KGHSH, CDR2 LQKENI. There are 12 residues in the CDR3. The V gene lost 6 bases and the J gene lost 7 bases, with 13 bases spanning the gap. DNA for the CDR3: TGTGCCAGCTCCCCCACCCCGGGGGAGCAGTACTTC. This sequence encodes CASSPTPGEQYF.

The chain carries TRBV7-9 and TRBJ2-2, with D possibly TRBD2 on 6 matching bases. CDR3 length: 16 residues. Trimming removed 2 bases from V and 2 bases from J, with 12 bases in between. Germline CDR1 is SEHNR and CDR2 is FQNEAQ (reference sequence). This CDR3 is CASSLQGGKNTGELFF. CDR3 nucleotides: TGTGCCAGCAGCTTACAGGGCGGGAAAAACACCGGGGAGCTGTTTTTT. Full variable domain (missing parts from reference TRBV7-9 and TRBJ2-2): DTGVSQNPRHKITKRGQNVTFRCDPISEHNRLYWYRQTLGQGPEFLTYFQNEAQLEKSRLLSDRFSAERPKGSFSTLEIQRTEQGDSAMYLCASSLQGGKNTGELFFGEGSRLTVL.

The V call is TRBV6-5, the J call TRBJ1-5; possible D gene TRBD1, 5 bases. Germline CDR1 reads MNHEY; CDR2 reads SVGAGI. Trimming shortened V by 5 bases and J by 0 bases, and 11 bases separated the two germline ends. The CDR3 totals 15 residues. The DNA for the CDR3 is TGTGCCAGCAGTCCAGACAGAGCTAGCAATCAGCCCCAGCATTTT. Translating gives CASSPDRASNQPQHF.

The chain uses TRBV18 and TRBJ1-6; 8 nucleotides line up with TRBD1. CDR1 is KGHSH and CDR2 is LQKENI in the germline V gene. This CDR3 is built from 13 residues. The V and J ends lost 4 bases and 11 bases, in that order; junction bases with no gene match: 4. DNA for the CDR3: TGTGCCAGCTCACTGGACAGGGTGGCACCCCTCCACTTT. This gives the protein CASSLDRVAPLHF.

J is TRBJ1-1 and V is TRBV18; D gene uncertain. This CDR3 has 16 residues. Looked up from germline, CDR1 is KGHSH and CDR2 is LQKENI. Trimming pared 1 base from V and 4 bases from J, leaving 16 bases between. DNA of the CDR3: TGTGCCAGCTCACCACTCGGGTCCGGCGCCGGCACTGAAGCTTTCTTT. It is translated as CASSPLGSGAGTEAFF.

The CDR3 reads CASSLGTVTYGFGTEAFF. The CDR3 coding sequence is TGCGCCAGCAGCTTGGGAACAGTTACTTATGGGTTTGGCACTGAAGCTTTCTTT. This chain uses TRBV5-1 with TRBJ1-1; no clear D gene. Germline CDR1 SGHRS, CDR2 YFSETQ. The CDR3 spans 18 residues. The V end lost 0 bases, the J end lost 4 bases, and 22 bases lay between the germline ends.

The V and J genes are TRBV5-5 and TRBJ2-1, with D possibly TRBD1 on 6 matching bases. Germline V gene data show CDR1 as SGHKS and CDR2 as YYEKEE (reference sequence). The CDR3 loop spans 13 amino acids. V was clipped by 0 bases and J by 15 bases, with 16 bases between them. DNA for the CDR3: TGTGCCAGCAGCTTGGACCGGGACATCCTCCCGTTCTTC. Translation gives CASSLDRDILPFF.

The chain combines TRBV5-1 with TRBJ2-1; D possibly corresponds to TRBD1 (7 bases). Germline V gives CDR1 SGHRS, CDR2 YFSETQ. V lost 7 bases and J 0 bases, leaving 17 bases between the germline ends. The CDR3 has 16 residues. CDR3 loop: CASLPAGGSSYNEQFF. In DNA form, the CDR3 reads TGCGCCAGCCTCCCGGCAGGGGGGAGCTCCTACAATGAGCAGTTCTTC.

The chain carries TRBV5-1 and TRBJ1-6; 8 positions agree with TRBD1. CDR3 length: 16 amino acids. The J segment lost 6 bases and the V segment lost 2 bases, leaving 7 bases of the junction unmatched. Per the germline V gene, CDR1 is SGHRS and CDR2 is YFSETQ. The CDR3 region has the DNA TGCGCCAGCAGCTTCCGTGGACAGGGCTCTAATTCACCCCTCCACTTT. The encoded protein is CASSFRGQGSNSPLHF.

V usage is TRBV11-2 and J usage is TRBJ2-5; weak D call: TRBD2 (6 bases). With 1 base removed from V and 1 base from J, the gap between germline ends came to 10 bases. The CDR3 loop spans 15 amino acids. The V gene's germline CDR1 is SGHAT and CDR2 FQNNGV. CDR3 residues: CASSLAWDFQETQYF. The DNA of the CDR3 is TGTGCCAGCAGCTTAGCTTGGGACTTCCAAGAGACCCAGTACTTC.

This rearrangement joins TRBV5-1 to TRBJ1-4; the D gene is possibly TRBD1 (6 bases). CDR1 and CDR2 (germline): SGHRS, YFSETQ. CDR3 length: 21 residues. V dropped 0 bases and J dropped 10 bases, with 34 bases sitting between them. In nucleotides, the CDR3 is TGCGCCAGCAGCTTGGCCCCAATTTTAAACTCCGCCGGGACACATGGGAGAAAACTGTTTTTT. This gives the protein CASSLAPILNSAGTHGRKLFF.

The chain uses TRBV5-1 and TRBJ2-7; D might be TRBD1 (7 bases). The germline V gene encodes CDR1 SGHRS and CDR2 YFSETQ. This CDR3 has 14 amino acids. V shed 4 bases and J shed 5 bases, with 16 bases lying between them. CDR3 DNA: TGCGCCAGCAGCCCCCAGGGGGAGGTGGACGAGCAGTACTTC. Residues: CASSPQGEVDEQYF.

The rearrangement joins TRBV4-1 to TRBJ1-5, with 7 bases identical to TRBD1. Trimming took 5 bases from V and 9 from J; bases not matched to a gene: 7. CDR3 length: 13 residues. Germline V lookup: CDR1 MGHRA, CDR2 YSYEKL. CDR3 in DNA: TGCGCCAGCAGCGCACAGGGGTTGTCGCCCCAGCATTTT. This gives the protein CASSAQGLSPQHF.

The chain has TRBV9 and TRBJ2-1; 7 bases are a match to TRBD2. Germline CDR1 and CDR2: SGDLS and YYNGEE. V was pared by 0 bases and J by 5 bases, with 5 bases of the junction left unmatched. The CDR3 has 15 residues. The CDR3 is CASSVGLAEDNEQFF. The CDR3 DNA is TGTGCCAGCAGCGTAGGTCTAGCGGAGGACAATGAGCAGTTCTTC. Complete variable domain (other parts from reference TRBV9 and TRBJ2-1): DSGVTQTPKHLITATGQRVTLRCSPRSGDLSVYWYQQSLDQGLQFLIQYYNGEERAKGNILERFSAQQFPDLHSELNLSSLELGDSALYFCASSVGLAEDNEQFFGPGTRLTVL.

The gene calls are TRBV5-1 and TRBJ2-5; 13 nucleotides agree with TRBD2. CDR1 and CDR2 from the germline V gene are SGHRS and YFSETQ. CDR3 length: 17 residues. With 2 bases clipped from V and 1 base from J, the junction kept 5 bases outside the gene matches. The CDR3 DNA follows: TGCGCCAGCAGCTTTGAACTAGCGGGAGGGGTCCAAGAGACCCAGTACTTC. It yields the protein CASSFELAGGVQETQYF.

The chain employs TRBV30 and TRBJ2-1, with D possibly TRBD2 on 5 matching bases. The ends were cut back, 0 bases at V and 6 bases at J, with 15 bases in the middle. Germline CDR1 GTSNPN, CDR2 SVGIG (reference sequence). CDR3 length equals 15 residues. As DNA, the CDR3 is TGTGCCTGGAGTGTAGGGAGAGGAGTAGGCAATGAGCAGTTCTTC. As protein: CAWSVGRGVGNEQFF.

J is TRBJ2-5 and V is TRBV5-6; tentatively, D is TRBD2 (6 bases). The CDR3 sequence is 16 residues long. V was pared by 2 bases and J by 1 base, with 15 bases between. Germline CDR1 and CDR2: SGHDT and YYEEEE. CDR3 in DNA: TGTGCCAGCAGCTTAAGCCCTAGCGTAAGCCAAGAGACCCAGTACTTC. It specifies CASSLSPSVSQETQYF.

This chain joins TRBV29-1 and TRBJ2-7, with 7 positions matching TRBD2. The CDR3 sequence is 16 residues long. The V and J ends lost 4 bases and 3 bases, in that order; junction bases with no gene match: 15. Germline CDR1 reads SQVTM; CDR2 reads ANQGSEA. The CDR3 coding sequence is TGCAGCGTTGGGCCCAAGGGCCCCGCGGGGGTCTACGAGCAGTACTTC. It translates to CSVGPKGPAGVYEQYF.

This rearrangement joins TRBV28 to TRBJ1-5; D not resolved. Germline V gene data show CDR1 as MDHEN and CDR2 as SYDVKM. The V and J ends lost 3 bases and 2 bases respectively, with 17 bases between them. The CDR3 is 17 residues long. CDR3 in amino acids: CASSFDWAGRGNQPQHF. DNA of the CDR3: TGTGCCAGCAGTTTTGACTGGGCGGGGAGAGGCAATCAGCCCCAGCATTTT.

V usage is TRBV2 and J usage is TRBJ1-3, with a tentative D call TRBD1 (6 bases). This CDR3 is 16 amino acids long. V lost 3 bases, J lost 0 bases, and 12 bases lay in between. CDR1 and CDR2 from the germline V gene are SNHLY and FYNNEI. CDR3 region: CASSDDRPPSGNTIYF. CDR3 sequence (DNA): TGTGCCAGCAGTGACGACAGGCCACCCTCTGGAAACACCATATATTTT.

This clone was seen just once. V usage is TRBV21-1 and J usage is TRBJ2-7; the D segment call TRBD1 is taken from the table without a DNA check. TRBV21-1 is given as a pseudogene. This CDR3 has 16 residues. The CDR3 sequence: CASSNHYGDRGYEQYF. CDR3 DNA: TGTGCCAGCAGCAATCACTATGGGGACAGGGGGTACGAGCAGTACTTC.

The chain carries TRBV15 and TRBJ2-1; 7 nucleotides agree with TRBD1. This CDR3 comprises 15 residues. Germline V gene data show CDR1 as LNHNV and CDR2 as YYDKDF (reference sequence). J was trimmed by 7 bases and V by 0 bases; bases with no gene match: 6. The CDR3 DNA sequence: TGTGCCACCAGCAGAGATTTGACAGGGCTGAATGAGCAGTTCTTC. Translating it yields CATSRDLTGLNEQFF.

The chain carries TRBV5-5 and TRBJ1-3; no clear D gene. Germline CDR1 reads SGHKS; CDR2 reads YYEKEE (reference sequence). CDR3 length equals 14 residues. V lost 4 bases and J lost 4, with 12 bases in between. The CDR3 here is CASSEGVVGNTIYF. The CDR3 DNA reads TGTGCCAGCAGCGAGGGAGTCGTCGGAAACACCATATATTTT.

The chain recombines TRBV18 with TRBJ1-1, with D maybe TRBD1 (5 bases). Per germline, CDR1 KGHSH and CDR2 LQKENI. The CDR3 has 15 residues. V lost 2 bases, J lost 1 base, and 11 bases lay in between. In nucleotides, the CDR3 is TGTGCCAGCTCACCAGACAGACAAAAGAACACTGAAGCTTTCTTT. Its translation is CASSPDRQKNTEAFF.

CDR3 bases: TGTGCCACCAGTGAGGGTGGAAGGAGCGAGCAGTACTTC. It specifies CATSEGGRSEQYF. This rearrangement joins TRBV24-1 to TRBJ2-7; unclear D gene. V was pared by 4 bases and J by 6 bases, with 12 bases between. The CDR3 runs 13 residues. CDR1 and CDR2 (germline): KGHDR, SFDVKD.

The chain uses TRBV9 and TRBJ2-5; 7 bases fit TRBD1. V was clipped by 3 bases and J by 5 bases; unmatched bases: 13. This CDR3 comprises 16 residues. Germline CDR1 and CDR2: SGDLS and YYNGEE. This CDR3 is CASSAGTRQGRETQYF. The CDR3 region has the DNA TGTGCCAGCAGCGCCGGTACTCGACAGGGAAGGGAGACCCAGTACTTC.

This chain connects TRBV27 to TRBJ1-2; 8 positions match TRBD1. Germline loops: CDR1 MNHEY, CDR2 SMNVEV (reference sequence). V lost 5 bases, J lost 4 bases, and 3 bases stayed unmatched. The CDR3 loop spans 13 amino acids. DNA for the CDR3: TGTGCCAGCAGTCCCAGGGGGCCCTATGGCTACACCTTC. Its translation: CASSPRGPYGYTF.

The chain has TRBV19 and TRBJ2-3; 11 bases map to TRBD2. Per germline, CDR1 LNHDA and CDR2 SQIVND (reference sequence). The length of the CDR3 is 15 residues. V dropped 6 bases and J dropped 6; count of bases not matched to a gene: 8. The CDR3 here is CASSGTSGSIDTQYF. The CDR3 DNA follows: TGTGCCAGTAGCGGAACTAGCGGGAGTATCGATACGCAGTATTTT.